The 29 T cell receptor beta chains given below trace back to one sample, sequenced in a study of T cells after yellow fever vaccination (dated by TCRdb to about 2019). The sample's treatment or condition label, decoded: live attenuated yellow fever vaccine strain. The protocol used for the library was 5' RACE. TCRdb lists the instrument as Illumina HiSeq 2500. In-frame beta chains were kept once TCRdb had trimmed the public reads at Q25 with fastp and called clones with MiXCR. CDR3 protein duplicates are merged, each entry listing the most common genes and DNA. The sample includes around 590,000 distinct CDR3 sequences, with roughly an eighth observed a single time. The ten largest make up about 16% of the sample. Sequencing used PBMCs, obtained on the day of the yellow fever booster vaccination. These receptors all stem from a man aged 25 to 40 who received the YFV17D yellow fever vaccine.

This clonotype showed up just a few times. V usage is TRBV7-2 and J usage is TRBJ2-7; the D is unclear. This CDR3 has 14 amino acids. The germline gives CDR1 SGHTA, CDR2 FQGNSA. Trimming removed 1 base at V and 4 bases at J, with 11 bases between. CDR3 DNA sequence: TGTGCCAGCAGCTTAGTCGGCAGATTGTACGAGCAGTACTTC. It encodes CASSLVGRLYEQYF.

V gene TRBV7-9 combines with J gene TRBJ2-7; perhaps TRBD2 as D (5 bases). The V and J ends lost 0 bases and 5 bases respectively, with 11 bases between them. The germline gives CDR1 SEHNR, CDR2 FQNEAQ (reference sequence). CDR3 size: 14 residues. The CDR3 coding sequence is TGTGCCAGCAGCTTAGCTTCGGGGAATAACGAGCAGTACTTC. Encoded protein: CASSLASGNNEQYF.

This clonotype was picked up a small number of times. This chain connects TRBV5-8 to TRBJ2-3; 12 bases are a match to TRBD1. J lost 5 bases, V lost 3 bases, and 7 bases had no gene match. The germline V gene has CDR1 SGHTS and CDR2 YDEGEE. The CDR3 totals 16 residues. In DNA, the CDR3 is TGTGCCAGCAGCTCCAATTGGGACAGGGGGCGAGATACGCAGTATTTT. This gives the protein CASSSNWDRGRDTQYF.

This sequence joins TRBV18 and TRBJ1-2, with D tentatively TRBD1 (6 bases). Germline V gene lookup returns CDR1 KGHSH and CDR2 LQKENI. This CDR3 has 15 amino acids. Deletions cut 2 bases from V and 2 bases from J, with 12 bases between. Written as DNA, the CDR3 is TGTGCCAGCTCACCAGGGTGGACAGAAAACTATGGCTACACCTTC. This gives the protein CASSPGWTENYGYTF.

This clonotype was seen a handful of times. This chain connects TRBV7-9 to TRBJ2-7; D is unresolved. The CDR3 runs 12 residues. Germline V CDR1 and CDR2: SEHNR, FQNEAQ (reference sequence). V lost 3 bases, J lost 6 bases, and 9 bases lay in between. CDR3 sequence: CASSFVPLEQYF. CDR3 nucleotides: TGTGCCAGCAGCTTTGTTCCTCTCGAGCAGTACTTC.

The chain is built from TRBV28 and TRBJ2-7; a possible D gene is TRBD1 (6 bases). There are 14 residues in the CDR3. Trimming took 3 bases from V and 2 from J, leaving 11 bases between them. Germline CDR1 and CDR2: MDHEN and SYDVKM. The CDR3 reads CASSFSTGAYEQYF. The DNA of the CDR3 is TGTGCCAGCAGTTTTTCGACAGGTGCCTACGAGCAGTACTTC.

This clonotype occurred many times. The V and J genes are TRBV12-3 or TRBV12-4 and TRBJ2-5, with 7 bases identical to TRBD2. This CDR3 is built from 14 residues. With V trimmed by 2 bases and J by 5 bases, 5 bases remained unmatched. The CDR3 sequence: CASSLNQGGETQYF. The CDR3 region has the DNA TGTGCCAGCAGTTTAAATCAGGGAGGGGAGACCCAGTACTTC.

This clonotype has at least ten counts. The rearrangement uses TRBV6-5 and TRBJ2-1; 9 bases line up with TRBD2. Germline CDR1 and CDR2: MNHEY and SVGAGI. Germline trimming cut 4 bases from V and 4 bases from J; bases unmatched to any gene: 5. The CDR3 has 15 amino acids. The CDR3 here is CASSLAGVGYNEQFF. The DNA for the CDR3 is TGTGCCAGCAGTTTAGCGGGAGTCGGGTACAATGAGCAGTTCTTC.

The gene calls are TRBV21-1 and TRBJ2-7. TRBV21-1 is a pseudogene locus. The CDR3 covers 13 residues. For the CDR3, the DNA is TGTGCCAGCCAATCGACGGGCTCCTACGAGCAGTACTTC. Its translation: CASQSTGSYEQYF.

The sample holds a few counts of this clonotype. The genes are TRBV20-1 and TRBJ2-7; TRBD1 matches 8 bases. CDR3 length equals 14 residues. The V segment lost 2 bases and the J segment 2 bases; nucleotides outside the gene matches: 5. Looked up from germline, CDR1 is DFQATT and CDR2 is SNEGSKA (reference sequence). CDR3 sequence (DNA): TGCAGTGCTAGAAGTCAGGGGGCAGCCTACGAGCAGTACTTC. Amino acids: CSARSQGAAYEQYF.

This clonotype has just a few counts. The V gene is TRBV5-6, the J gene TRBJ1-2, with D unclear. In germline, CDR1 is SGHDT, CDR2 YYEEEE. V shed 1 base and J shed 8 bases, with 24 bases lying between them. This CDR3 has 17 amino acids. In DNA form, the CDR3 reads TGTGCCAGCAGCTTGTTTTCCGGTCCCGCCCTATTTGGAGGCTACACCTTC. It encodes CASSLFSGPALFGGYTF.

The chain combines TRBV18 with TRBJ2-1; no firm D call. Trimming cost V 3 bases and J 9 bases, with 12 bases left between them. This CDR3 has 13 residues. Germline V lookup: CDR1 KGHSH, CDR2 LQKENI. The DNA for the CDR3 is TGTGCCAGCTCACCTTCCCTGGCAACTGAGCAGTTCTTC. Translated, it gives CASSPSLATEQFF.

This chain connects TRBV7-9 to TRBJ2-1; D is uncertain. CDR1 is SEHNR and CDR2 is FQNEAQ in the germline V gene (reference sequence). The CDR3 extends over 13 amino acids. V gave up 10 bases and J gave up 5 bases, with 15 bases separating them. This CDR3 reads CATSWAFHNEQFF. CDR3 coding DNA: TGTGCCACCTCCTGGGCCTTTCACAATGAGCAGTTCTTC.

This clonotype has only a few counts. The rearrangement links TRBV29-1 to TRBJ1-1; no reliable D call. The germline gives CDR1 SQVTM, CDR2 ANQGSEA. V lost 2 bases to trimming and J lost 5 bases, with 9 bases between them. The CDR3 covers 12 residues. The CDR3 DNA reads TGCAGCGTTGAACGCGCCCCGACTGAAGCTTTCTTT. It translates to CSVERAPTEAFF.

Regarding this clonotype: A much larger clone differs by one base, so this may be a read error. V usage is TRBV4-3 and J usage is TRBJ2-3, with unresolved D. The CDR3 totals 14 residues. Looked up from germline, CDR1 is LGHNA and CDR2 is YSLEER. For the CDR3, the DNA is TGCGCCAGCAGCCAAGATGTTGACACAAATACGCAGTATTTT. It is translated as CASSQDVDTNTQYF.

This clonotype was detected only a few times. V usage is TRBV7-2 and J usage is TRBJ1-3; D is ambiguous. Germline-derived CDR1 and CDR2 are SGHTA and FQGNSA. This CDR3 has 13 residues. Between the trimmed V and J ends, which lost 5 bases and 3 bases, there was a span of 8 bases. For the CDR3, the DNA is TGTGCCAGCAGCAGTTTACTTGGAAACACCATATATTTT. It codes for CASSSLLGNTIYF.

The gene calls are TRBV10-3 and TRBJ1-1; 8 bases align to TRBD1. Germline CDR1 ENHRY, CDR2 SYGVKD. This CDR3 region has 13 residues. The J segment lost 1 base and the V segment lost 11 bases, leaving 6 bases of the junction unmatched. The CDR3 DNA is TGTGCCGCCACGGGACAGGAGAACACTGAAGCTTTCTTT. As protein: CAATGQENTEAFF.

This clonotype was seen a few times. This sequence joins TRBV11-2 and TRBJ2-7; no firm D call. With 4 bases removed from V and 3 bases from J, the gap between germline ends came to 25 bases. CDR3 size: 18 residues. Germline CDR1 reads SGHAT; CDR2 reads FQNNGV. CDR3 residues: CASSSLPGFGGASYEQYF. CDR3 DNA: TGTGCCAGCAGCTCCCTCCCTGGGTTCGGCGGAGCAAGCTACGAGCAGTACTTC.

The rearrangement joins TRBV20-1 to TRBJ1-5; tentatively, D is TRBD1 (5 bases). The germline V and J ends were trimmed by 3 bases and 0 bases, with 12 bases remaining between them. CDR1 is DFQATT, CDR2 SNEGSKA, per germline (reference sequence). The CDR3 extends over 15 amino acids. The CDR3 nucleotides are TGCAGTGCTAGTGGAGGGGCCTATAGCAATCAGCCCCAGCATTTT. Its translation is CSASGGAYSNQPQHF.

V gene TRBV27 combines with J gene TRBJ2-7, with 12 bases fitting TRBD2. Germline CDR1 is MNHEY and CDR2 is SMNVEV (reference sequence). The J segment lost 2 bases and the V segment lost 0 bases, leaving 2 bases of the junction unmatched. CDR3 length equals 16 residues. CDR3 protein: CASSLSWTSGAYEQYF. DNA of the CDR3: TGTGCCAGCAGTTTATCTTGGACTAGCGGGGCCTACGAGCAGTACTTC.

This clonotype occurred a few times. The rearrangement uses TRBV5-1 and TRBJ2-7, with TRBD1 matching 7 bases. The germline V gene has CDR1 SGHRS and CDR2 YFSETQ. The CDR3 runs to 14 residues. The junction had 7 bases not matched to a gene; V was cut back by 2 bases and J by 5 bases. The CDR3 region has the DNA TGCGCCAGCAGCTTAACAGGGGCTGGGGACGAGCAGTACTTC. This encodes CASSLTGAGDEQYF.

The chain uses TRBV7-9 and TRBJ2-7; D tentatively reads TRBD1 or TRBD2 (5 bases each). CDR3 length equals 15 residues. Germline CDR1 is SEHNR and CDR2 is FQNEAQ (reference sequence). Trimming stripped 5 bases from V and 0 bases from J, with 14 bases between. CDR3 sequence: CASSPRDLSSYEQYF. As DNA, the CDR3 is TGTGCCAGCAGCCCCCGGGACCTCAGCTCCTACGAGCAGTACTTC.

This clonotype has more than one count but fewer than ten. The chain links TRBV9 to TRBJ2-1; D is unclear. Trimming shortened V by 2 bases and J by 6 bases, and 21 bases separated the two germline ends. This CDR3 spans 17 amino acids. The germline V gene has CDR1 SGDLS and CDR2 YYNGEE. Here the CDR3 DNA reads TGTGCCAGCAGCGTTCGAGCTAGATCCGACTTTATCAATGAGCAGTTCTTC. Its protein is CASSVRARSDFINEQFF.

The gene calls are TRBV18 and TRBJ2-2, with D possibly being TRBD2 (5 bases). V lost 5 bases, J lost 0 bases, and 16 bases lay in between. Germline lookup yields CDR1 KGHSH and CDR2 LQKENI. The CDR3 has 17 amino acids. The CDR3 loop reads CASSSTTRVSNTGELFF. CDR3 coding DNA: TGTGCCAGCTCATCGACCACGCGGGTTTCGAACACCGGGGAGCTGTTTTTT.

The chain couples TRBV5-1 to TRBJ2-5; 8 positions match TRBD1. The CDR3 runs to 15 residues. The J segment lost 4 bases and the V segment lost 7 bases, leaving 12 bases of the junction unmatched. Germline V gene sequence: CDR1 SGHRS, CDR2 YFSETQ. CDR3 bases: TGCGCCAGCGCAAAGACAGGGGCCAACATAGAGACCCAGTACTTC. This translates into CASAKTGANIETQYF.

This clonotype was counted ten times or more. The chain recombines TRBV5-1 with TRBJ1-6; 7 bases fit TRBD1. V lost 2 bases and J lost 5; bases outside the gene matches: 1. CDR1 is SGHRS and CDR2 is YFSETQ in the germline V gene. This CDR3 has 14 residues. CDR3 in amino acids: CASSFGQDNSPLHF. CDR3 bases: TGCGCCAGCAGCTTTGGACAGGATAATTCACCCCTCCACTTT.

This clonotype was recorded at least ten times. The chain combines TRBV9 with TRBJ2-1; D is unclear. With 1 base removed from V and 6 bases from J, the gap between germline ends came to 11 bases. The germline V gene encodes CDR1 SGDLS and CDR2 YYNGEE. The CDR3 has 14 amino acids. As DNA, the CDR3 is TGTGCCAGCAGCGTAAGCCCAGGCACCAATGAGCAGTTCTTC. Protein sequence: CASSVSPGTNEQFF.

In its sample, this clonotype was seen many times. V is TRBV12-3 or TRBV12-4 and J is TRBJ2-7, with 7 positions matching TRBD2. V was clipped by 4 bases and J by 3 bases; unmatched bases: 21. The CDR3 sequence is 19 residues long. The CDR3 region is CASSSDFRAGASSSYEQYF. CDR3 nucleotides: TGTGCCAGCAGTTCCGATTTCCGGGCGGGAGCTTCTTCCAGCTACGAGCAGTACTTC.

The chain has TRBV5-1 and TRBJ2-7, with D possibly TRBD2 on 6 matching bases. V was trimmed by 4 bases and J by 5 bases, leaving 10 bases between them. Germline V gives CDR1 SGHRS, CDR2 YFSETQ. The CDR3 contains 12 residues. CDR3 residues: CASSPLANEQYF. CDR3 nucleotides: TGCGCCAGCAGCCCCCTAGCGAACGAGCAGTACTTC.